The rows below give T cell receptor beta chains drawn from one sample of a study of patients and donors after allogeneic stem cell transplantation. TCRdb fed the RT-PCR reads into MiXCR, producing one record per CDR3 protein. The repertoire consists of tens of thousands of distinct CDR3 sequences, with approximately 26% occurring once and the leading ten covering 26%. Sequencing was carried out using blood, either unsorted or a sorted T cell fraction (not recorded which). All receptors derive from a human donor who was either an allogeneic HSCT recipient or a stem cell or donor lymphocyte infusion donor (not recorded which). It is not recorded whose cells these are; they may come from a transplant donor. Both conserved end residues are part of each CDR3. Fields, in order: J gene, clone size, V gene, D gene, CDR3 DNA, CDR3 protein. The D gene is left open where the match is weak. A clone size is listed for some rows: how often the clone was seen (once, few, many), or a class if it is expanded.

>TRBJ2-3|NA|TRBV15|TRBD1
TGTGCCACCAGCAGACCCGGACAGGTATTAGGCACAGATACGCAGTATTTT
CATSRPGQVLGTDTQYF
>TRBJ2-7|NA|TRBV7-6|TRBD1
TGTGCCAGCAGCTTAGAAGTCCTAAGGACAGGGTCCTACGAGCAGTACTTC
CASSLEVLRTGSYEQYF
>TRBJ2-7|NA|TRBV6-5|TRBD1
TGTGCCACCAGGGGGTTTTACGAGCAGTACTTC
CATRGFYEQYF
>TRBJ2-6|NA|TRBV12-3/TRBV12-4|NA
TGTGCCAGCAGGTTAAGCTCTGGGGCCAACGTCCTGACTTTC
CASRLSSGANVLTF
>TRBJ1-5|NA|TRBV6-5|TRBD1
TGTGCCAGCAGGGACAGGGAGGGGAGCAATCAGCCCCAGCATTTT
CASRDREGSNQPQHF
>TRBJ1-4|NA|TRBV6-6|NA
TGTGCCAGCAGTTTCCCTCGGACAGATCCTAATGAAAAACTGTTTTTT
CASSFPRTDPNEKLFF
>TRBJ2-1|NA|TRBV14|TRBD2
TGTGCCAGCAGCCAGACCGGGACTATCTACAATGAGCAGTTCTTC
CASSQTGTIYNEQFF
>TRBJ2-1|NA|TRBV7-8|TRBD1
TGTGCCAGCAGCTTACCCTCGGACAGGGAGCACAATGAGCAGTTCTTC
CASSLPSDREHNEQFF
>TRBJ2-7|NA|TRBV7-9|NA
TGTGCCAGCAGCTTCGAGGGGGAAGGCTACGAGCAGTACTTC
CASSFEGEGYEQYF
>TRBJ1-5|few|TRBV20-1|NA
TGCAGTGCTAGAGTTGGTAGCAATCAGCCCCAGCATTTT
CSARVGSNQPQHF
>TRBJ2-1|NA|TRBV5-6|NA
TGTGCCAGCAGCTTAACCCCGGGACTCGCCTACAATGAGCAGTTCTTC
CASSLTPGLAYNEQFF
>TRBJ1-1|few|TRBV9|NA
TGTGCCAGCAGCGTAGGGGACCCAGGCACTGAAGCTTTCTTT
CASSVGDPGTEAFF
>TRBJ2-7|NA|TRBV7-3|TRBD1
TGTGCCAGCAGCTTAACCCGGGACAGGGATGACTACGAGCAGTACTTC
CASSLTRDRDDYEQYF
>TRBJ1-2|NA|TRBV10-3|NA
TGTGCCATCAGTGAGCGGGACTCCTCCCATGGCTACACCTTC
CAISERDSSHGYTF
>TRBJ1-1|NA|TRBV7-8|NA
TGTGCCAGCAGCTCCGGGACGTTAAAGAGAGCTTTCTTT
CASSSGTLKRAFF
>TRBJ2-7|NA|TRBV7-9|NA
TGTGCCAGCAGCTTAGCGCTACACTACGAGCAGTACTTC
CASSLALHYEQYF
>TRBJ1-5|few|TRBV19|NA
TGTGCCAGTAGTACAGGGCGGAATCAGCCCCAGCATTTT
CASSTGRNQPQHF
>TRBJ1-5|few|TRBV4-1|NA
TGCGCCAGCAGCCAAGTGGTGAAGGGGGGGCTTTCGGGCAATCAGCCCCAGCATTTT
CASSQVVKGGLSGNQPQHF
>TRBJ1-1|few|TRBV5-6|NA
TGTGCCAGCAGTCATTCCGGGACACTGAACACTGAAGCTTTCTTT
CASSHSGTLNTEAFF
>TRBJ1-5|few|TRBV27|NA
TGTGCCAGCGCGAGCCCCCCCCAGCATTTT
CASASPPQHF
>TRBJ2-1|many|TRBV7-6|NA
TGTGCCAGCAGCCGAGGCCGACTCGACTCAATCTCCTACAATGAGCAGTTCTTC
CASSRGRLDSISYNEQFF
>TRBJ2-7|NA|TRBV12-3/TRBV12-4|TRBD1
TGTGCCAGCAGCACGGGGACAGTCTCCTACGAGCAGTACTTC
CASSTGTVSYEQYF
>TRBJ1-5|many|TRBV2|NA
TGTGCCAGCAGTGCAGGGGAGAATCAGCCCCAGCATTTT
CASSAGENQPQHF
>TRBJ1-4|few|TRBV20-1|TRBD1
TGCAGTGCACAGGGGGCGCTTCCTAATGAAAAACTGTTTTTT
CSAQGALPNEKLFF
>TRBJ1-1|few|TRBV12-3/TRBV12-4|TRBD1
TGTGCCAGCAGTTTAGCGCTAGGACAGGGGGCCGACACTGAAGCTTTCTTT
CASSLALGQGADTEAFF
>TRBJ1-1|few|TRBV9|NA
TGTGCCAGCAGCGTTAGCGGGGTTCGGACTGAAGCTTTCTTT
CASSVSGVRTEAFF
>TRBJ1-1|NA|TRBV7-2|NA
TGTGCCAGCAGCTTAGTCCCACAAACGACTGAAGCTTTCTTT
CASSLVPQTTEAFF
>TRBJ2-1|few|TRBV20-1|NA
TGCAGTGCTAGCCCCTGGGCCAGGGGATATGGAGGTGAGCAGTTCTTC
CSASPWARGYGGEQFF
>TRBJ1-5|few|TRBV6-6|NA
TGTGCCAGCAGTTCGATCAGGGAATATCAGCCCCAGCATTTT
CASSSIREYQPQHF
>TRBJ1-5|NA|TRBV9|NA
TGTGCCAGCAGCTACTCGGGCAATCAGCCCCAGCATTTT
CASSYSGNQPQHF
>TRBJ2-5|NA|TRBV10-3|NA
TGTGCCATCAGTGTACCGGAAGACCAAGAGACCCAGTACTTC
CAISVPEDQETQYF
>TRBJ2-7|NA|TRBV7-9|NA
TGTGCCAGCAGCTCCCAGAGAGGGCCAGACGAGCAGTACTTC
CASSSQRGPDEQYF
>TRBJ2-7|many|TRBV19|NA
TGTGCCAGTAGTATAGAGGACCGCTCCTACGAGCAGTACTTC
CASSIEDRSYEQYF